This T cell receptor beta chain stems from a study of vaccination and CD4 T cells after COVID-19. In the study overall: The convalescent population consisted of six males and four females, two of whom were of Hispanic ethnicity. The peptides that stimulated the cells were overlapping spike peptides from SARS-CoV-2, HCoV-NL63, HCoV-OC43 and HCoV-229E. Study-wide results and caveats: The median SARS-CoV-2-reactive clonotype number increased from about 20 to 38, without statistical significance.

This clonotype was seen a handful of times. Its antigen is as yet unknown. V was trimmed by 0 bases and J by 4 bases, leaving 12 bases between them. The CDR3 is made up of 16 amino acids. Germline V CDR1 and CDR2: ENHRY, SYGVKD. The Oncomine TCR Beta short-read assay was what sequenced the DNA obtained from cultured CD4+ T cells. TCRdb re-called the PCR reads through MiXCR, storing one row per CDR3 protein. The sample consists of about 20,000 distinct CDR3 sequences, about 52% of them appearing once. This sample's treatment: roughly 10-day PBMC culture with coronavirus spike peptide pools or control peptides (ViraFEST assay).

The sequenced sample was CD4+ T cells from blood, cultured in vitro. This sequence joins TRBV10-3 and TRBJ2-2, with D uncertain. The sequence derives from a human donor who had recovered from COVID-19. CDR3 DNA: TGTGCCATCAGTGAGTCATCTGGACGGACCACCGGGGAGCTGTTTTTT. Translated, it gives CAISESSGRTTGELFF.